The clone carrying this T cell receptor beta chain was counted ten times or more. RNA transcripts yielded amplified TCR beta CDR3 regions. The study used the HTBI primer set for a first-round RT-PCR of the TCR CDR3. A single record per CDR3 protein comes from TCRdb applying MiXCR to the multiplex PCR reads. The table lists some 360,000 distinct CDR3 sequences, more than 11% of them singletons. The data were obtained in a study of T cells in Graves' hyperthyroidism and ophthalmopathy. On the study more broadly: Before any treatment, at initial diagnosis, peripheral blood was collected.

The PBMCs studied were ones that came from about 10 ml fresh peripheral blood. J gave up 8 bases and V 5 bases, and 9 bases lay outside the gene matches. CDR1 is SGHTA, CDR2 FQGNSA, per germline. The CDR3 sequence is 14 residues long. This sequence was found in a woman aged 60 to 75 with Graves' hyperthyroidism. V usage is TRBV7-2 and J usage is TRBJ2-1, with 7 bases fitting TRBD2. Sequenced material: blood. CDR3 sequence (DNA): TGTGCCAGCAGCGTGCAGGGAGGGAGCGATGAGCAGTTCTTC. This translates into CASSVQGGSDEQFF.